There are a few counts of the clone carrying this T cell receptor beta chain. Its antigen remains unknown. Looked up from germline, CDR1 is LGHNT and CDR2 is FRNRAP. The CDR3 contains 13 residues. Trimming pared 1 base from V and 2 bases from J, leaving 3 bases between. The data belong to a study of T cell responses to AZD1222 COVID-19 vaccine. Overall study findings and caveats: A reported finding is that nearly half of spike-specific TCRs target unmutated variant regions. Mostly white British, mostly female donors; authors suggested clonal diversity may be underestimated.

The data were produced by immunoSEQ multiplex PCR, yet TCRdb's version contains in-frame clones alone and is incomplete. Here the sample spans more than 110,000 clones, 90% being singletons. This sequence originates from an adult in good health. V usage is TRBV12-5 and J usage is TRBJ1-5, with D unresolved. The sample was peripheral blood, taken on day 0 of AZD1222 vaccination. The CDR3 nucleotides read TGTGCTAGTGGTTTGGCGGGCAATCAGCCCCAGCATTTT. It codes for CASGLAGNQPQHF.